These 19 T cell receptor beta chains originate from one sample sequenced in a study of early T cells in non-severe SARS-CoV-2 infection. TCRdb recomputed calls from the 5' RACE reads with MiXCR, one row per CDR3 protein. The sample contains about 72,000 distinct CDR3 sequences, roughly a tenth of which appear only once. Sample: whole blood, taken at baseline. The receptors derive from an adult who was a healthcare worker with PCR-confirmed SARS-CoV-2 infection or an uninfected control (not recorded which).

This clonotype came up many times. The chain employs TRBV3-1 and TRBJ2-2, with 7 bases identical to TRBD1. This CDR3 spans 15 amino acids. The V gene end was trimmed by 6 bases and the J gene end by 5 bases; junction bases not matched to a gene: 9. Germline lookup yields CDR1 LGHDT and CDR2 YNNKEL (reference sequence). CDR3 loop: CASRAETGPTGELFF. The CDR3 region has the DNA TGTGCCAGCAGGGCTGAGACAGGGCCTACCGGGGAGCTGTTTTTT.

There are a few counts of this clonotype. The chain employs TRBV4-1 and TRBJ1-2; the D is unclear. CDR3 length equals 15 residues. The V gene's germline CDR1 is MGHRA and CDR2 YSYEKL. Deletions cut 4 bases from V and 4 bases from J, with 16 bases between. This CDR3 is CASSPMRMVPYGYTF. CDR3 coding DNA: TGCGCCAGCAGCCCCATGAGGATGGTACCCTATGGCTACACCTTC.

The J gene is TRBJ2-5, the V gene TRBV5-1; 7 bases match TRBD2. CDR3 size: 15 residues. Germline assignment: CDR1 SGHRS and CDR2 YFSETQ. V dropped 0 bases and J dropped 2; count of bases not matched to a gene: 4. The CDR3 DNA reads as TGCGCCAGCAGCTTGGCGGGGACTATACAAGAGACCCAGTACTTC. Its protein is CASSLAGTIQETQYF.

This clonotype was found many times. The chain couples TRBV5-5 to TRBJ2-3; TRBD1 or TRBD2 may be the D gene (5 bases each). Germline CDR1 is SGHKS and CDR2 is YYEKEE (reference sequence). The length of the CDR3 is 15 residues. Trimming took off 0 bases at V and 2 bases at J, with 10 bases between the two ends. CDR3 coding DNA: TGTGCCAGCAGCTTGGTCTCTGGGACCACAGATACGCAGTATTTT. Translation gives CASSLVSGTTDTQYF.

The table lists this clonotype with a few counts. This chain connects TRBV25-1 to TRBJ1-4; D unclear. V lost 1 base and J lost 3, with 6 bases in between. CDR1 and CDR2 (germline): MGHDK, SYGVNS. This CDR3 has 14 residues. The CDR3 DNA reads TGTGCCAGCAGTGAATGGTCTTCTAATGAAAAACTGTTTTTT. Protein product: CASSEWSSNEKLFF.

This clonotype has just a few counts. Since a much larger clone is just one base distant, this may be a read error. The CDR3 is CTSRSYTQYF. As DNA, the CDR3 is TGTACAAGTCGCTCCTATACGCAGTATTTT. V is TRBV12-2 and J is TRBJ2-3. TRBV12-2 represents a pseudogene. The CDR3 is made up of 10 amino acids.

V usage is TRBV19 and J usage is TRBJ1-4; D is ambiguous. The ends were cut back, 6 bases at V and 7 bases at J, with 15 bases in the middle. This CDR3 is 14 amino acids long. Germline CDR1 and CDR2: LNHDA and SQIVND (reference sequence). The CDR3 DNA reads as TGTGCCAGTAGGCGTCGCGGTGACGGTGAAAAACTGTTTTTT. Translated, it gives CASRRRGDGEKLFF.

This rearrangement joins TRBV19 to TRBJ1-2; perhaps TRBD1 as D (6 bases). The CDR3 loop spans 16 amino acids. The V gene's germline CDR1 is LNHDA and CDR2 SQIVND (reference sequence). Trimming cost V 3 bases and J 3 bases, with 17 bases left between them. The CDR3 sequence: CASSMGAGGRYYGYTF. CDR3 in DNA: TGTGCCAGTAGTATGGGGGCCGGGGGCCGCTACTATGGCTACACCTTC.

This clonotype appeared many times. This chain uses TRBV2 with TRBJ1-1; possibly TRBD1 for D (5 bases). The ends were cut back, 7 bases at V and 7 bases at J, with 16 bases in the middle. The length of the CDR3 is 13 residues. CDR1 is SNHLY, CDR2 FYNNEI, per germline. CDR3 nucleotides: TGTGCCAGCAAGCAGGGTGTGGGGGGTGAAGCTTTCTTT. This encodes CASKQGVGGEAFF.

This clonotype was counted a few times. The genes are TRBV27 and TRBJ2-2, with 8 bases fitting TRBD1. CDR1 and CDR2 (germline): MNHEY, SMNVEV (reference sequence). Unmatched junction bases numbered 9, after V lost 5 bases and J lost 4 bases. The CDR3 consists of 16 residues. The CDR3 DNA follows: TGTGCCAGCAGTCCCGGACAGGGAGTAGGCACCGGGGAGCTGTTTTTT. Its protein product is CASSPGQGVGTGELFF.

This clonotype was seen ten or more times. This sequence joins TRBV10-2 and TRBJ1-1; TRBD1 might be the D (5 bases). The CDR3 contains 13 residues. V lost 5 bases and J lost 2, with 9 bases in between. Germline CDR1 is WSHSY and CDR2 is SAAADI. DNA for the CDR3: TGCGCCAGCAGTTCTCAGGGAAACACTGAAGCTTTCTTT. As protein: CASSSQGNTEAFF.

The gene calls are TRBV30 and TRBJ2-3; TRBD1 agrees at 9 bases. The junction had 2 bases not matched to a gene; V was cut back by 5 bases and J by 2 bases. CDR1 and CDR2 (germline): GTSNPN, SVGIG (reference sequence). This CDR3 is 13 amino acids long. CDR3 region: CAWGTGITDTQYF. The CDR3 DNA is TGTGCCTGGGGGACAGGGATCACAGATACGCAGTATTTT.

This clonotype was seen a few times. V gene TRBV11-2 combines with J gene TRBJ1-2; D not resolved. Trimming shortened V by 5 bases and J by 4 bases, and 23 bases separated the two germline ends. The CDR3 has 17 amino acids. From germline, CDR1 is SGHAT and CDR2 FQNNGV. Here the CDR3 DNA reads TGTGCCAGCAGCGCTATAGGACGGGTCGGCTTCGGCTATGGCTACACCTTC. Translated, it gives CASSAIGRVGFGYGYTF.

In its sample, this clonotype was seen a few times. The gene calls are TRBV2 and TRBJ2-2; D not certain. Germline V gene lookup returns CDR1 SNHLY and CDR2 FYNNEI. The CDR3 consists of 13 residues. Trimming removed 1 base from V and 5 bases from J, with 5 bases in between. For the CDR3, the DNA is TGTGCCAGCAGTGAAGTTGGGACCGGGGAGCTGTTTTTT. Translation: CASSEVGTGELFF. Filled out from reference TRBV2 and TRBJ2-2, the complete variable domain reads EPEVTQTPSHQVTQMGQEVILRCVPISNHLYFYWYRQILGQKVEFLVSFYNNEISEKSEIFDDQFSVERPDGSNFTLKIRSTKLEDSAMYFCASSEVGTGELFFGEGSRLTVL.

The V gene is TRBV4-2, the J gene TRBJ1-6; tentative D call: TRBD1 (6 bases). Germline CDR1 reads LGHNA; CDR2 reads YNFKEQ. V lost 4 bases and J lost 6, with 13 bases in between. The CDR3 has 15 amino acids. The CDR3 spells CASSLGVGANSPLHF. The CDR3 DNA reads as TGTGCCAGCAGCCTAGGTGTGGGGGCTAATTCACCCCTCCACTTT.

The rearrangement uses TRBV24-1 and TRBJ2-7; no definite D call. V was pared by 7 bases and J by 5 bases, with 14 bases between. The length of the CDR3 is 13 residues. Germline V lookup: CDR1 KGHDR, CDR2 SFDVKD. The CDR3 region is CATSPGWGNEQYF. The CDR3 nucleotides read TGTGCCACCAGCCCCGGCTGGGGAAACGAGCAGTACTTC.

This clonotype is termed large. V is TRBV5-4 and J is TRBJ1-4; D gene unclear. With 3 bases removed from V and 14 bases from J, the gap between germline ends came to 17 bases. The germline V gene encodes CDR1 SGHNT and CDR2 YYREEE (reference sequence). The CDR3 runs to 13 residues. The CDR3 region is CASSSLDGESLFF. CDR3 nucleotides: TGTGCCAGCAGCTCATTGGACGGAGAAAGTCTGTTTTTT. Full variable domain (missing parts from reference TRBV5-4 and TRBJ1-4): ETGVTQSPTHLIKTRGQQVTLRCSSQSGHNTVSWYQQALGQGPQFIFQYYREEENGRGNFPPRFSGLQFPNYSSELNVNALELDDSALYLCASSSLDGESLFFGSGTQLSVL.

The chain couples TRBV29-1 to TRBJ2-1, with 9 bases lining up with TRBD2. CDR1 SQVTM and CDR2 ANQGSEA come from the germline V gene. The trim removed 8 bases at V and 8 bases at J, leaving 16 bases unmatched. CDR3 size: 15 residues. The CDR3 sequence: CSIRGGADHNDEQFF. CDR3 nucleotide sequence: TGCAGCATTCGCGGGGGGGCCGATCATAACGATGAGCAGTTCTTC.

The chain recombines TRBV5-1 with TRBJ2-1; 9 bases fit TRBD2. The CDR3 has 14 amino acids. The J segment lost 4 bases and the V segment lost 6 bases, leaving 5 bases of the junction unmatched. Germline CDR1 SGHRS, CDR2 YFSETQ. Written as DNA, the CDR3 is TGCGCCAGCATGGCGGGGGGGACTTACAATGAGCAGTTCTTC. This sequence encodes CASMAGGTYNEQFF.